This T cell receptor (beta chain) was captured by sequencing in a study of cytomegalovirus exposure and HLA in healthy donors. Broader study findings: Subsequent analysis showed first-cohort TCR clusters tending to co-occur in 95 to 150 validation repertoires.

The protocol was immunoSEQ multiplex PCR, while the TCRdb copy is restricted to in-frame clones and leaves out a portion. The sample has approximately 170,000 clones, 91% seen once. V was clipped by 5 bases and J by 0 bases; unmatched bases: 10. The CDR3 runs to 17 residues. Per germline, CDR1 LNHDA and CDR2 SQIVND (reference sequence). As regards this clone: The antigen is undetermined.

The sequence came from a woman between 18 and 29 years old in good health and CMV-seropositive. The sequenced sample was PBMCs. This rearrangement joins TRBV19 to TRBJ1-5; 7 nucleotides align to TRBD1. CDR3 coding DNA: TGTGCCAGTAGTCCGGACAGGAGCACCTATAGCAATCAGCCCCAGCATTTT. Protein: CASSPDRSTYSNQPQHF.